This T cell receptor (beta chain) was sequenced in a study of high-grade serous ovarian cancer treatment subgroups. Tumor tissue was taken before any definitive surgery or chemotherapy was given. Some clones are missing from TCRdb's copy, which holds only in-frame ones; the method was immunoSEQ multiplex PCR. The sample lists around 7,000 clones, 60% to 80% occurring once. Germline-derived CDR1 and CDR2 are SGHTA and FQGTGA. V trimming: 3 bases; J trimming: 11 bases; junction bases outside the gene matches: 9. This CDR3 is 13 amino acids long. The receptor comes from a human donor with high-grade serous ovarian cancer. The specimen was tumor tissue. The V and J genes are TRBV7-3 and TRBJ1-1; 7 bases match TRBD1. The CDR3 DNA is TGTGCCAGCAGCTTTAGCCACAGGGGAGAGGCTTTCTTT. Residues: CASSFSHRGEAFF.